The 28 T cell receptor beta chains given below trace back to one sample, sequenced in a study of blood T cell repertoires in COVID-19. The protocol was immunoSEQ multiplex PCR, while the TCRdb copy is restricted to in-frame clones and leaves out a portion. The data hold about 97,000 clones, with about 83% observed a single time. Sequencing was done on a sample of peripheral blood. The receptors were gathered from a man aged 40-49 years with active or convalescent COVID-19.

This clone has just one count. The chain uses TRBV19 and TRBJ2-5; TRBD1 is a possible D gene (6 bases). The V end was cut by 4 bases, the J end by 5 bases, with 14 bases between. Germline V gene sequence: CDR1 LNHDA, CDR2 SQIVND (reference sequence). The CDR3 is 14 residues long. The CDR3 DNA sequence: TGTGCCAGTAGTACAGGGGCCGGCGGGGAGACCCAGTACTTC. Its protein product is CASSTGAGGETQYF.

This chain uses TRBV19 with TRBJ2-5; TRBD1 aligns across 8 bases. V gave up 2 bases and J gave up 5 bases; unmatched junction bases: 4. The CDR3 is 14 residues long. Germline V CDR1 and CDR2: LNHDA, SQIVND (reference sequence). The CDR3 here is CASSIQGARETQYF. In DNA, the CDR3 is TGTGCCAGTAGTATACAGGGGGCGCGGGAGACCCAGTACTTC.

The chain carries TRBV9 and TRBJ1-4; 10 positions match TRBD1. The CDR3 has 15 residues. V was pared by 3 bases and J by 4 bases, with 3 bases of the junction left unmatched. Germline V gene lookup returns CDR1 SGDLS and CDR2 YYNGEE. For the CDR3, the DNA is TGTGCCAGCAGCGCGGGGACAGGGGTTAATGAAAAACTGTTTTTT. Translated: CASSAGTGVNEKLFF.

The gene calls are TRBV4-1 and TRBJ2-7, with TRBD1 matching 8 bases. The CDR3 consists of 15 residues. Germline CDR1 MGHRA, CDR2 YSYEKL. V was pared by 0 bases and J by 5 bases, with 6 bases of the junction left unmatched. CDR3 coding DNA: TGCGCCAGCAGCCAAGACTGGACAGGGAGCGACGAGCAGTACTTC. Its protein is CASSQDWTGSDEQYF.

CDR3 region: CASSTQRGDTQYF. The CDR3 DNA is TGTGCCAGTAGTACCCAAAGGGGAGATACGCAGTATTTT. The chain uses TRBV19 and TRBJ2-3, with TRBD1 as a possible D gene (5 bases). The V gene lost 4 bases and the J gene lost 5 bases, with 10 bases spanning the gap. Per germline, CDR1 LNHDA and CDR2 SQIVND (reference sequence). The CDR3 covers 13 residues.

The chain joins TRBV5-1 to TRBJ2-6; possibly TRBD2 for D (5 bases). From germline, CDR1 is SGHRS and CDR2 YFSETQ. This CDR3 has 15 amino acids. V was trimmed by 3 bases and J by 1 base, leaving 8 bases between them. Here the CDR3 DNA reads TGCGCCAGCAGCTCCGAGGGTTCTGGGGCCAACGTCCTGACTTTC. It translates to CASSSEGSGANVLTF.

This chain connects TRBV6-2 or TRBV6-3 to TRBJ1-2; D is unresolved. This CDR3 spans 12 amino acids. V gave up 5 bases and J gave up 8 bases, with 12 bases separating them. CDR1 is MNHEY and CDR2 is SVGEGT in the germline V gene. The CDR3 reads CASSHGLAGYTF. The DNA of the CDR3 is TGTGCCAGCAGTCACGGGCTAGCGGGCTACACCTTC.

This clone showed up just once. The V call is TRBV11-2, the J call TRBJ2-1; the match to TRBD1 covers 7 bases. Germline assignment: CDR1 SGHAT and CDR2 FQNNGV. Unmatched junction bases numbered 1, after V lost 5 bases and J lost 3 bases. The CDR3 has 13 amino acids. The CDR3 spells CASSRDSYNEQFF. The CDR3 DNA reads as TGTGCCAGCAGCCGGGACAGCTACAATGAGCAGTTCTTC. Supplemented by reference TRBV11-2 and TRBJ2-1, the full variable domain reads EAGVAQSPRYKIIEKRQSVAFWCNPISGHATLYWYQQILGQGPKLLIQFQNNGVVDDSQLPKDRFSAERLKGVDSTLKIQPAKLEDSAVYLCASSRDSYNEQFFGPGTRLTVL.

This clone was seen a handful of times. This chain joins TRBV19 and TRBJ1-5, with D possibly matching TRBD1 (5 bases). The germline gives CDR1 LNHDA, CDR2 SQIVND (reference sequence). Between the trimmed V and J ends, which lost 4 bases and 2 bases, there was a span of 12 bases. This CDR3 contains 15 residues. CDR3 sequence reads: CASSTGGTGNQPQHF. CDR3 bases: TGTGCCAGTAGTACGGGGGGGACGGGCAATCAGCCCCAGCATTTT.

As to this clone: The sample has other DNA sequences that encode this CDR3 too. The chain has TRBV5-4 and TRBJ1-2; the D is unclear. Germline-derived CDR1 and CDR2 are SGHNT and YYREEE (reference sequence). V shed 4 bases and J shed 1 base, with 8 bases lying between them. This CDR3 has 13 amino acids. CDR3 amino acids: CASSRDSNYGYTF. The DNA for the CDR3 is TGTGCCAGCAGCCGGGATAGTAACTATGGCTACACCTTC.

This rearrangement joins TRBV4-3 to TRBJ2-2; perhaps TRBD2 as D (6 bases). The CDR3 covers 14 residues. Between the trimmed V and J ends, which lost 4 bases and 1 base, there was a span of 7 bases. CDR1 is LGHNA and CDR2 is YSLEER in the germline V gene. CDR3 amino acids: CASSRDWNTGELFF. The CDR3 DNA reads TGCGCCAGCAGCCGGGACTGGAACACCGGGGAGCTGTTTTTT.

The chain employs TRBV7-2 and TRBJ1-5; the D is unclear. In germline, CDR1 is SGHTA, CDR2 FQGNSA. The CDR3 spans 14 residues. Deletions cut 2 bases from V and 4 bases from J, with 9 bases between. The CDR3 nucleotides read TGTGCCAGCAGCTTAAAACCCGGTAATCAGCCCCAGCATTTT. Residues: CASSLKPGNQPQHF. Looking up the rest from reference TRBV7-2 and TRBJ1-5 gives the full variable domain: GAGVSQSPSNKVTEKGKDVELRCDPISGHTALYWYRQSLGQGLEFLIYFQGNSAPDKSGLPSDRFSAERTGGSVSTLTIQRTQQEDSAVYLCASSLKPGNQPQHFGDGTRLSIL.

This chain links TRBV19 with TRBJ1-5, with D unclear. V was shortened by 6 bases and J by 7 bases, with 13 bases between the two germline ends. CDR3 size: 13 residues. Germline V CDR1 and CDR2: LNHDA, SQIVND (reference sequence). CDR3 region: CASSRGVEQPQHF. The CDR3 region has the DNA TGTGCCAGTAGCCGGGGTGTGGAACAGCCCCAGCATTTT.

The chain recombines TRBV15 with TRBJ1-6; 7 bases map to TRBD1. The V gene end was trimmed by 0 bases and the J gene end by 10 bases; junction bases not matched to a gene: 9. Germline CDR1 LNHNV, CDR2 YYDKDF (reference sequence). The CDR3 length is 16 residues. CDR3 coding DNA: TGTGCCACCAGCAGAGAAACTCAGGGGGTCGGATCACCCCTCCACTTT. Translating gives CATSRETQGVGSPLHF.

The V and J genes are TRBV6-6 and TRBJ1-2, with 7 nucleotides matching TRBD1. Germline CDR1 is MNHNY and CDR2 is SVGAGI (reference sequence). Trimming removed 7 bases from V and 0 bases from J; junction bases left unmatched: 5. This CDR3 comprises 14 residues. CDR3 amino acids: CASKSQGSNYGYTF. The CDR3 DNA sequence: TGTGCCAGCAAATCACAGGGGTCTAACTATGGCTACACCTTC.

V usage is TRBV19 and J usage is TRBJ2-3; possibly TRBD2 for D (6 bases). V lost 6 bases, J lost 1 base, and 14 bases lay in between. Germline V gene data show CDR1 as LNHDA and CDR2 as SQIVND (reference sequence). The CDR3 length is 15 residues. CDR3 protein: CASSNIWGGTDTQYF. As DNA, the CDR3 is TGTGCCAGTAGCAACATTTGGGGGGGCACAGATACGCAGTATTTT.

This chain joins TRBV14 and TRBJ2-7; 7 nucleotides match TRBD1. The CDR3 is 15 amino acids. The V gene end was trimmed by 4 bases and the J gene end by 5 bases; junction bases not matched to a gene: 11. Germline assignment: CDR1 SGHDN and CDR2 FVKESK. The CDR3 sequence: CASSLNRGAGHEQYF. In DNA form, the CDR3 reads TGTGCCAGCAGCCTAAACAGGGGAGCTGGCCACGAGCAGTACTTC.

The J gene is TRBJ2-3, the V gene TRBV7-3, with D possibly TRBD1 on 5 matching bases. The V gene's germline CDR1 is SGHTA and CDR2 FQGTGA. The CDR3 covers 13 residues. The V gene lost 3 bases and the J gene lost 6 bases, with 10 bases spanning the gap. DNA for the CDR3: TGTGCCAGCAGCTTCTTCCAGGGCGATACGCAGTATTTT. It yields the protein CASSFFQGDTQYF.

The CDR3 DNA reads as TGTGCCAGCAGTGAAGCTGGCCCGGGACAAGTTTTTAGAGGGGAGCTGTTTTTT. Protein sequence: CASSEAGPGQVFRGELFF. This rearrangement joins TRBV2 to TRBJ2-2; D perhaps matches TRBD1 (6 bases). The V gene's germline CDR1 is SNHLY and CDR2 FYNNEI. The length of the CDR3 is 18 residues. Trimming shortened V by 0 bases and J by 8 bases, and 22 bases separated the two germline ends.

V is TRBV30 and J is TRBJ1-1; D gene unclear. V was pared by 3 bases and J by 6 bases, with 20 bases between. CDR3 length: 15 residues. Germline CDR1 GTSNPN, CDR2 SVGIG (reference sequence). Here the CDR3 reads CAWRRVSTRAAEAFF. The CDR3 bases are TGTGCCTGGAGGAGGGTGTCAACCCGGGCGGCTGAAGCTTTCTTT.

Comments on this clone: A junction boundary mismatches the germline segment, possibly from a read error. The chain couples TRBV9 to TRBJ1-6; 11 nucleotides match TRBD1. The CDR3 consists of 17 residues. Germline values: CDR1 SGDLS, CDR2 YYNGEE. The CDR3 here is CASSITGTGGNKSPLHF. CDR3 nucleotides: TGTGCCAGCAGCATCACCGGGACAGGGGGAAATAAGTCACCCCTCCACTTT. The entire variable domain, with the rest obtained from reference TRBV9 and TRBJ1-6, is as follows: DSGVTQTPKHLITATGQRVTLRCSPRSGDLSVYWYQQSLDQGLQFLIQYYNGEERAKGNILERFSAQQFPDLHSELNLSSLELGDSALYFCASSITGTGGNKSPLHFGNGTRLTVT.

J is TRBJ2-7 and V is TRBV7-9; 10 nucleotides line up with TRBD1. The V gene end was trimmed by 5 bases and the J gene end by 4 bases; junction bases not matched to a gene: 8. Germline V gives CDR1 SEHNR, CDR2 FQNEAQ (reference sequence). The CDR3 loop spans 15 amino acids. CDR3 amino acids: CASSPGQGLSYEQYF. The CDR3 DNA sequence: TGTGCCAGCAGCCCGGGACAGGGGCTTTCGTACGAGCAGTACTTC.

V and J are TRBV7-7 and TRBJ2-1; D remains ambiguous. The germline CDR1 and CDR2 sequences are SSHAT and FNYEAQ (reference sequence). The CDR3 consists of 16 residues. The germline V and J ends were trimmed by 2 bases and 0 bases, with 11 bases remaining between them. CDR3 amino acids: CASSLMIASSYNEQFF. The CDR3 DNA sequence: TGTGCCAGCAGCTTAATGATAGCCAGCTCCTACAATGAGCAGTTCTTC.

A single count supports this clone. This rearrangement joins TRBV5-5 to TRBJ2-7; 9 bases are a match to TRBD1. Germline V gene lookup returns CDR1 SGHKS and CDR2 YYEKEE (reference sequence). The J segment lost 3 bases and the V segment lost 3 bases, leaving 1 base of the junction unmatched. The CDR3 totals 13 residues. This CDR3 reads CASSWTGVYEQYF. For the CDR3, the DNA is TGTGCCAGCAGCTGGACAGGGGTCTACGAGCAGTACTTC.

CDR3 coding DNA: TGTGCCAGCAGTGAATTACGGGGGGGCGGAGAGACCCAGTACTTC. Its protein is CASSELRGGGETQYF. The chain has TRBV6-1 and TRBJ2-5; 8 nucleotides align to TRBD2. Germline V gene sequence: CDR1 MNHNS, CDR2 SASEGT. V was pared by 2 bases and J by 4 bases, with 6 bases of the junction left unmatched. The CDR3 is 15 residues long.

This CDR3 reads CASRVGDEQFF. In nucleotides, the CDR3 is TGCGCCAGCAGGGTGGGAGATGAGCAGTTCTTC. The chain employs TRBV5-1 and TRBJ2-1; D is perhaps TRBD2 (5 bases). The germline V and J ends were trimmed by 5 bases and 8 bases, with 8 bases remaining between them. The CDR3 length is 11 residues. Germline CDR1 is SGHRS and CDR2 is YFSETQ. Supplemented by reference TRBV5-1 and TRBJ2-1, the full variable domain reads KAGVTQTPRYLIKTRGQQVTLSCSPISGHRSVSWYQQTPGQGLQFLFEYFSETQRNKGNFPGRFSGRQFSNSRSEMNVSTLELGDSALYLCASRVGDEQFFGPGTRLTVL.

The chain links TRBV6-6 to TRBJ1-2; perhaps TRBD1 as D (5 bases). The germline V gene has CDR1 MNHNY and CDR2 SVGAGI (reference sequence). Deletions cut 5 bases from V and 3 bases from J, with 13 bases between. This CDR3 is built from 14 residues. The CDR3: CASSNEGRDYGYTF. The CDR3 DNA reads as TGTGCCAGCAGTAACGAAGGCAGGGACTATGGCTACACCTTC.

This chain uses TRBV7-9 with TRBJ2-5; TRBD1 might be the D (5 bases). The germline CDR1 and CDR2 sequences are SEHNR and FQNEAQ (reference sequence). The length of the CDR3 is 13 residues. V dropped 5 bases and J dropped 5 bases, with 12 bases sitting between them. CDR3 protein: CASSPGSVETQYF. In DNA form, the CDR3 reads TGTGCCAGCAGCCCAGGGTCAGTGGAGACCCAGTACTTC. The entire variable domain, with the rest obtained from reference TRBV7-9 and TRBJ2-5, is as follows: DTGVSQNPRHKITKRGQNVTFRCDPISEHNRLYWYRQTLGQGPEFLTYFQNEAQLEKSRLLSDRFSAERPKGSFSTLEIQRTEQGDSAMYLCASSPGSVETQYFGPGTRLLVL.